The sequence of this TCR beta chain was determined in a study of post-analysis software for immune sequencing data. General observations from the study: Samples prepared in the same batch strongly co-clustered by F measure. The study found TRBV5-6, TRBV5-1 and TRBV20-1 among a few TRBV segments more frequent in patients than controls.

A word on this clonotype: Its antigen is unidentified. One junction end disagrees with the germline gene, perhaps due to a read error.

Incorporated into the TCR beta cDNA libraries were unique molecular identifiers, which served to reduce PCR and sequencing biases. MiXCR was run by TCRdb on the PCR reads, yielding one entry per CDR3 protein. The sample lists about 820,000 distinct CDR3 sequences, around 50% occurring once. The CDR3 loop spans 14 amino acids. The sequenced sample consisted of blood. The rearrangement uses TRBV12-3 or TRBV12-4 and TRBJ2-7; TRBD1 agrees at 9 bases. The sequence derives from a girl between 10 and 17 years old with multiple sclerosis. CDR3 sequence: CASSGDRVNYERYF. DNA for the CDR3: TGTGCCAGCAGTGGGGACAGGGTGAACTACGAGCGGTACTTC.